The sequence of this TCR beta chain was determined in a study of cytomegalovirus exposure and HLA in healthy donors. Repertoires were generated with immunoSEQ multiplex PCR, while TCRdb's copy carries only in-frame clones and drops some. Among approximately 280,000 clones listed, roughly 90% were seen once. V lost 2 bases and J lost 4, with 8 bases in between. The CDR3 runs to 13 residues. Germline CDR1 SGHTA, CDR2 FQGNSA. The chain is built from TRBV7-2 and TRBJ1-2, with D possibly matching TRBD1 (5 bases). The sample was PBMCs. This receptor was identified in a woman aged 18-29 years in good health and CMV-seronegative. DNA for the CDR3: TGTGCCAGCAGCTTAACACAGGCCTATGGCTACACCTTC. It translates to CASSLTQAYGYTF. The full variable domain, its missing parts supplied by reference TRBV7-2 and TRBJ1-2, is GAGVSQSPSNKVTEKGKDVELRCDPISGHTALYWYRQSLGQGLEFLIYFQGNSAPDKSGLPSDRFSAERTGGSVSTLTIQRTQQEDSAVYLCASSLTQAYGYTFGSGTRLTVV.